The TCR beta chain described here comes from a study of blood T cell repertoires in COVID-19. About the research overall: Acute-phase and convalescent COVID-19 samples originated in the United States, Italy and Spain.

In the original analysis: Scientists estimated how many nucleated cells there were by amplifying reference gene primers. The protocol was immunoSEQ multiplex PCR, while the TCRdb copy is restricted to in-frame clones and leaves out a portion. Clone size and the V and J calls come from that table; the DNA yielded D and trimming. The sample includes over 110,000 clones, about 80% of them seen just once. Germline V gene sequence: CDR1 SGHRS, CDR2 YFSETQ. This CDR3 comprises 15 residues. V gave up 5 bases and J gave up 6 bases; unmatched junction bases: 8. The sample taken for sequencing was peripheral blood. The V call is TRBV5-1, the J call TRBJ2-2, with 9 bases identical to TRBD2. The TCR sequence derives from a man aged 55 to 70 with acute or convalescent COVID-19. CDR3 protein: CASSPSSGKAGELFF. For the CDR3, the DNA is TGCGCCAGCAGTCCGTCTAGCGGGAAGGCCGGGGAGCTGTTTTTT.